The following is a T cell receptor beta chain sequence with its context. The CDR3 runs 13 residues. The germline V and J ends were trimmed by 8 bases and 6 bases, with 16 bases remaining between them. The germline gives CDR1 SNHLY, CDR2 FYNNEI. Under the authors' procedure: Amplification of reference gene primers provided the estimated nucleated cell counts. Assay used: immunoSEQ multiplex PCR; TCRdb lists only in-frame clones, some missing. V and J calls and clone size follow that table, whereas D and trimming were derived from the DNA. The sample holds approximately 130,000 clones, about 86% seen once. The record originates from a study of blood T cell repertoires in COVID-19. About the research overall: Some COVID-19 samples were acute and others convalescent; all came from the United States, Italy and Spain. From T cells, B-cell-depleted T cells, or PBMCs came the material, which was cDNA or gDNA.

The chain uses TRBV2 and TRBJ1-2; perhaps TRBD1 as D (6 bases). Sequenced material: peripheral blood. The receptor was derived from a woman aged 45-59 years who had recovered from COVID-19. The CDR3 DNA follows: TGTGCCAGCTTGGCAGATCAGGGGAATGGCTACACCTTC. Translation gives CASLADQGNGYTF.